This T cell receptor beta chain originates from a study of blood T cell repertoires in COVID-19. Across the study: PBMCs, B-cell-depleted T cells, or T cells provided the cDNA or gDNA that made up the material.

Individuals drawn from some 25 US areas were about 18 to 89 years old. Cohorts were assigned according to the clinical history that participants reported. CDR3 length: 16 residues. The germline V gene encodes CDR1 MNHEY and CDR2 SVGEGT. The germline V and J ends were trimmed by 0 bases and 2 bases, with 14 bases remaining between them. Generated by immunoSEQ multiplex PCR, the TCRdb table keeps only in-frame clones and is missing some. The data hold about 240,000 clones, with under 90% observed a single time. The chain uses TRBV6-2 or TRBV6-3 and TRBJ2-7; D perhaps matches TRBD1 (6 bases). The clonotype was recovered from a woman between 40 and 50 years old who had been exposed to COVID-19. The sequenced sample consisted of PBMCs or T cells enriched from blood (not recorded which). In nucleotides, the CDR3 is TGTGCCAGCAGTTACTCGACTCAGGGGCCAACCTACGAGCAGTACTTC. Encoded protein: CASSYSTQGPTYEQYF.